This T cell receptor (beta chain) emerged from a study of regulatory T cells in long-lasting Graves disease. Germline V gives CDR1 KGHDR, CDR2 SFDVKD. This CDR3 region has 11 residues. The V end was cut by 0 bases, the J end by 6 bases, with 2 bases between. Time point: newly diagnosed GD, antithyroid drugs for less than 3 months. PBMC RNA served as the TCR library source. This clonotype appeared a few times. According to the study, TCR beta libraries were built with iRepertoire HTBI primers and CDR3-region Arm-PCR. TCRdb re-called the multiplex PCR reads through MiXCR, storing one row per CDR3 protein. The table records hundreds of thousands of distinct CDR3 sequences, around 15% of them present only once. This sample was also put to use in a study of T cells in Graves' hyperthyroidism and ophthalmopathy.

This sequence joins TRBV24-1 and TRBJ2-7, with D uncertain. The sequenced sample was peripheral blood mononuclear cells (PBMCs), obtained at new diagnosis, from a patient treated with antithyroid drugs. The receptor's source is a woman in her thirties with Graves disease. CDR3 nucleotides: TGTGCCACCAGTGATTTGTTCGAGCAGTACTTC. It yields the protein CATSDLFEQYF.